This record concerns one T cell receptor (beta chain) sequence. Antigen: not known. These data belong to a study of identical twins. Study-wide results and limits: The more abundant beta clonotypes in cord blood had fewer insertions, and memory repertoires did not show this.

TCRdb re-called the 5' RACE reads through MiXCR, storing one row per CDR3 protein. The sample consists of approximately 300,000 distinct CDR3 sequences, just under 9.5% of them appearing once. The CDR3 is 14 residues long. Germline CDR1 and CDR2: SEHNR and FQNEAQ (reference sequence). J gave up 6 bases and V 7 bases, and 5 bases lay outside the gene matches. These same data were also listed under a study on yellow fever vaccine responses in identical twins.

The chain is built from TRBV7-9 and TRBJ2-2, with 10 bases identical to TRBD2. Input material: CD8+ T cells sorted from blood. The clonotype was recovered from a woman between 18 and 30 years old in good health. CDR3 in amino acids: CASTPLAGAGELFF. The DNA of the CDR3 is TGTGCCAGCACCCCCCTAGCGGGGGCCGGGGAGCTGTTTTTT.